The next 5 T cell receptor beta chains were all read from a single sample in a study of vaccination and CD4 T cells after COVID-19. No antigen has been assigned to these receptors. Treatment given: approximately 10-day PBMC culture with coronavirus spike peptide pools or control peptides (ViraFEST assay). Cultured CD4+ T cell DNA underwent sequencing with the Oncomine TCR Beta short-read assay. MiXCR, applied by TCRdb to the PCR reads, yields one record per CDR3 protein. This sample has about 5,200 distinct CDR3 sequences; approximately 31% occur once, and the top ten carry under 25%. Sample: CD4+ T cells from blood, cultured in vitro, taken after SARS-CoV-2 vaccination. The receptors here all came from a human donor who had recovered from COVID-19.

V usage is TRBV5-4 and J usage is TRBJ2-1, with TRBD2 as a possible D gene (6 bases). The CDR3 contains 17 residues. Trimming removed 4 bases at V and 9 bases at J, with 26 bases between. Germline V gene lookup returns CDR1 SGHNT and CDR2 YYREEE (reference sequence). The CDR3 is CASSTNPPSALGGEQFF. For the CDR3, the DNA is TGTGCCAGCAGCACAAACCCTCCTAGCGCCCTGGGGGGTGAGCAGTTCTTC.

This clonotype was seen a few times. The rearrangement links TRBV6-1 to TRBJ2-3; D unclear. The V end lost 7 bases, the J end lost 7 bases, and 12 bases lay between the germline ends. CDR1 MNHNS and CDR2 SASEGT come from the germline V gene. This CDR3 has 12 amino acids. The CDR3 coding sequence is TGTGCCAGCAATCAGACCCCGTATACGCAGTATTTT. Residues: CASNQTPYTQYF.

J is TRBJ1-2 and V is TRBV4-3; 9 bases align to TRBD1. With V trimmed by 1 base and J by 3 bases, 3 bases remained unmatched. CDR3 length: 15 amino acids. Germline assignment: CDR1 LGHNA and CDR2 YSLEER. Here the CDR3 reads CASSQGRQGDYGYTF. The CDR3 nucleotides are TGCGCCAGCAGCCAAGGGCGACAGGGGGACTATGGCTACACCTTC.

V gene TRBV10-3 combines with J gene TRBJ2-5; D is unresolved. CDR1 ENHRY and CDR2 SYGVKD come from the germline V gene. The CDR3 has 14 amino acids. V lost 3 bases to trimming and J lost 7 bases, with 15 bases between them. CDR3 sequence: CAISDSKLSATQYF. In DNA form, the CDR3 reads TGTGCCATCAGTGACTCCAAGCTTTCGGCGACCCAGTACTTC.

In DNA, the CDR3 is TGCAGTGCTAGACTATTTCCAGGGGGGCCAAACCTAATCGAGCAGTTCTTC. Translated: CSARLFPGGPNLIEQFF. J is TRBJ2-1 and V is TRBV20-1; tentative D call: TRBD1 (7 bases). The V gene's germline CDR1 is DFQATT and CDR2 SNEGSKA (reference sequence). The V and J ends lost 2 bases and 10 bases respectively, with 27 bases between them. The CDR3 sequence is 17 residues long.